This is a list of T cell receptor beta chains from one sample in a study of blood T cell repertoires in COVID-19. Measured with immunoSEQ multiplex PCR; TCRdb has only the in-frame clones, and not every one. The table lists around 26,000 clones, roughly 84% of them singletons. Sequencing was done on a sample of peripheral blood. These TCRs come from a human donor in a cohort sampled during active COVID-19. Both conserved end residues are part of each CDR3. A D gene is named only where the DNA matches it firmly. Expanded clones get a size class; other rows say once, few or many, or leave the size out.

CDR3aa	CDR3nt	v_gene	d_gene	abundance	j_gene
CASRTEGLRDEQYF	TGTGCCAGCAGGACAGAGGGACTCCGGGACGAGCAGTACTTC	TRBV7-9	.	few	TRBJ2-7
CASSSTSESWDTQYF	TGTGCCAGCAGCTCTACTAGTGAGTCCTGGGATACGCAGTATTTT	TRBV7-9	.	.	TRBJ2-3
CASSESRETGVGNIQYF	TGCGCCAGCAGTGAGTCGAGGGAGACAGGGGTAGGAAACATTCAGTACTTC	TRBV10-2	TRBD1	once	TRBJ2-4
CATSRQGLNTEAFF	TGTGCCACCAGCAGACAGGGGCTGAACACTGAAGCTTTCTTT	TRBV15	.	few	TRBJ1-1
CASSPRTGFDQPQHF	TGTGCCAGCTCACCAAGGACAGGGTTCGACCAGCCCCAGCATTTT	TRBV18	TRBD1	few	TRBJ1-5
CASSRGLPSYEQYF	TGTGCCAGTAGTAGAGGACTACCGTCCTACGAGCAGTACTTC	TRBV19	.	.	TRBJ2-7
CASSPDRYVTEAFF	TGTGCCAGCAGCCCCGACAGGTATGTCACTGAAGCTTTCTTT	TRBV28	.	few	TRBJ1-1
CASSLVGGGTTEAFF	TGTGCCAGCAGCTTAGTTGGGGGGGGCACCACTGAAGCTTTCTTT	TRBV7-6	.	.	TRBJ1-1
CASSPRDRVLNEKLFF	TGCGCCAGCAGCCCCCGGGACAGGGTCCTCAATGAAAAACTGTTTTTT	TRBV4-1	TRBD1	.	TRBJ1-4
CASSPLGRLAGSGYEQYF	TGTGCCAGCAGCCCCCTGGGCCGTCTAGCGGGGTCCGGATACGAGCAGTACTTC	TRBV11-2	TRBD2	.	TRBJ2-7
CASSFPGGAYEQYF	TGTGCCAGCAGTTTCCCGGGGGGGGCCTACGAGCAGTACTTC	TRBV28	TRBD2	once	TRBJ2-7
CASSSGGFPGQSNEKLFF	TGCGCCAGCAGCTCGGGGGGATTTCCGGGACAATCTAATGAAAAACTGTTTTTT	TRBV5-1	.	.	TRBJ1-4
CASSHRDRGEETQYF	TGTGCCAGCAGCCACCGGGACAGGGGGGAAGAGACCCAGTACTTC	TRBV3-1/TRBV3-2	TRBD1	.	TRBJ2-5
CASSPTGTTQYF	TGTGCCAGCAGTCCTACAGGGACCACGCAGTATTTT	TRBV6-5	.	.	TRBJ2-3
CASSSQGTGELFF	TGTGCCAGCAGCTCCCAGGGGACCGGGGAGCTGTTTTTT	TRBV11-2	.	.	TRBJ2-2
CASSFGPGQGHQETQYF	TGTGCCAGCAGTTTCGGCCCGGGACAGGGGCACCAAGAGACCCAGTACTTC	TRBV27	TRBD1	.	TRBJ2-5
CASSIGGQGLDTQYF	TGTGCCAGTAGTATAGGGGGACAGGGTCTAGATACGCAGTATTTT	TRBV19	TRBD1	few	TRBJ2-3
CASSLDGLGQETQYF	TGTGCCAGCAGCTTAGACGGACTAGGCCAAGAGACCCAGTACTTC	TRBV7-2	TRBD2	.	TRBJ2-5
CASRGRLVAYSTDTQYF	TGTGCCAGCAGAGGTAGACTAGTAGCCTATAGCACAGATACGCAGTATTTT	TRBV2	.	.	TRBJ2-3
CASSRGGLNYNEQFF	TGTGCCAGCAGCCGCGGGGGACTAAACTACAATGAGCAGTTCTTC	TRBV7-3	TRBD2	.	TRBJ2-1
CASSSSGGHPYNEQFF	TGCGCCAGCAGCTCTAGCGGGGGGCATCCCTACAATGAGCAGTTCTTC	TRBV5-1	TRBD2	.	TRBJ2-1
CATSGLAGNSYNEQFF	TGTGCCACCAGCGGACTAGCGGGTAACTCCTACAATGAGCAGTTCTTC	TRBV24-1	TRBD2	.	TRBJ2-1
CASSLVPGSDEQFF	TGCGCCAGCAGCTTGGTTCCCGGGTCGGATGAGCAGTTCTTC	TRBV5-1	.	.	TRBJ2-1
CASSPLEDRDSPLHF	TGTGCCAGCTCACCACTGGAGGACAGGGACTCACCCCTCCACTTT	TRBV18	TRBD1	.	TRBJ1-6
CASSLTGRQYF	TGTGCCAGCAGTCTTACCGGGAGGCAGTATTTT	TRBV27	.	.	TRBJ2-3
CASSPAGYEQYF	TGTGCCAGCAGCCCCGCGGGATACGAGCAGTACTTC	TRBV6-6	.	.	TRBJ2-7
CASIPNWGGNYGYTF	TGTGCCAGCATCCCTAACTGGGGGGGAAACTATGGCTACACCTTC	TRBV6-5	.	.	TRBJ1-2
CASSTPGTYEQYF	TGTGCCAGCAGTACCCCCGGGACTTACGAGCAGTACTTC	TRBV6-2/TRBV6-3	.	.	TRBJ2-7
CSGGGTGGDEQYF	TGCAGCGGGGGAGGGACAGGGGGCGACGAGCAGTACTTC	TRBV29-1	TRBD1	once	TRBJ2-7
CASSPQRGGKGSGANVLTF	TGCGCCAGCAGCCCCCAAAGGGGCGGGAAGGGGTCTGGGGCCAACGTCCTGACTTTC	TRBV4-3	.	.	TRBJ2-6
CATSRDGTGAPYEQYF	TGTGCCACCAGCAGAGATGGGACAGGGGCTCCCTACGAGCAGTACTTC	TRBV15	TRBD1	once	TRBJ2-7
CASREEATKEQYF	TGTGCCAGCAGGGAGGAGGCCACTAAGGAGCAGTACTTC	TRBV6-5	.	.	TRBJ2-7
CASSHELAGGLYEQYF	TGCGCCAGCAGCCACGAACTAGCGGGAGGGCTGTACGAGCAGTACTTC	TRBV4-1	TRBD2	.	TRBJ2-7
CASSLGQGGQNIQYF	TGTGCCAGCAGCCTGGGACAGGGGGGACAAAACATTCAGTACTTC	TRBV3-1/TRBV3-2	TRBD1	.	TRBJ2-4
CASSPDRGQYEGGPAKNIQYF	TGTGCCAGCAGCCCGGACAGGGGGCAATATGAGGGAGGGCCAGCCAAAAACATTCAGTACTTC	TRBV3-1/TRBV3-2	TRBD1	.	TRBJ2-4
CASSPRQRNNYGYTF	TGTGCCAGCAGTCCAAGACAGCGAAATAACTATGGCTACACCTTC	TRBV7-9	.	.	TRBJ1-2
CASSLRGQNNEQFF	TGTGCCAGCTCATTGCGTGGACAGAACAATGAGCAGTTCTTC	TRBV18	.	.	TRBJ2-1
CASSWQGGETQYF	TGTGCCAGCAGTTGGCAGGGCGGAGAGACCCAGTACTTC	TRBV12-3/TRBV12-4	.	once	TRBJ2-5
CASSEGWRGGGMETQYF	TGTGCCAGCAGTGAGGGCTGGCGGGGGGGTGGCATGGAGACCCAGTACTTC	TRBV2	TRBD2	.	TRBJ2-5
CASRVDRLNQPQHF	TGTGCCAGCAGAGTAGACAGGCTCAATCAGCCCCAGCATTTT	TRBV2	.	.	TRBJ1-5
CSASSPGLAGGPSYEQYF	TGCAGTGCTAGTTCCCCGGGACTAGCGGGAGGGCCCTCATACGAGCAGTACTTC	TRBV20-1	TRBD2	.	TRBJ2-7
CASSSFGQGGSPLHF	TGTGCCAGCTCATCCTTCGGACAGGGAGGATCACCCCTCCACTTT	TRBV18	TRBD1	few	TRBJ1-6
CASSLPSGRARDTQYF	TGTGCCAGCAGCCTCCCCAGCGGGAGGGCCCGGGATACGCAGTATTTT	TRBV5-4	TRBD2	.	TRBJ2-3